The 22 T cell receptor beta chains below all came from one sample that was sequenced in a study of T cells in Graves' hyperthyroidism and ophthalmopathy (dated by TCRdb to about 2019). Receptors were amplified or captured by multiplex PCR. The sequencing machine was an Illumina HiSeq 2000. The TCR beta CDR3 regions were amplified from the RNA transcripts. The TCR CDR3 was subjected to a first round of RT-PCR using the HTBI primer set and the Qiagen OneStep RT-PCR kit. The public sequencing data were trimmed at Q25 with fastp and processed into clonotypes with MiXCR by TCRdb, which kept only in-frame beta chains. Every entry covers one CDR3 protein and lists the most common genes and DNA from its rows. The sample includes 730,000 or so distinct CDR3 sequences, with around 19% observed a single time. 16% of the sample is held by the ten biggest clonotypes. The source material was blood. The receptors stem from a woman aged 50 to 65 with Graves' hyperthyroidism that later progressed to Graves' ophthalmopathy.

This clonotype was recorded at least ten times. The rearrangement links TRBV2 to TRBJ1-5; no clear D. Trimming removed 1 base at V and 0 bases at J, with 10 bases between. Looked up from germline, CDR1 is SNHLY and CDR2 is FYNNEI. There are 16 residues in the CDR3. The CDR3: CASSEGAEYSNQPQHF. The DNA for the CDR3 is TGTGCCAGCAGTGAAGGGGCGGAATATAGCAATCAGCCCCAGCATTTT.

This chain uses TRBV20-1 with TRBJ2-1; D might be TRBD1 (5 bases). This CDR3 contains 11 residues. Trimming cost V 3 bases and J 9 bases, with 9 bases left between them. Germline V lookup: CDR1 DFQATT, CDR2 SNEGSKA (reference sequence). CDR3 loop: CSARSGIEQFF. The CDR3, as DNA: TGCAGTGCTAGGTCAGGGATTGAGCAGTTCTTC.

This clonotype has only a few counts. The rearrangement uses TRBV27 and TRBJ1-2; TRBD1 is a possible D gene (5 bases). The CDR3 consists of 14 residues. Per germline, CDR1 MNHEY and CDR2 SMNVEV (reference sequence). Trimming removed 2 bases from V and 4 bases from J, with 11 bases in between. The CDR3, as DNA: TGTGCCAGCAGTTTAACAGGCGATTTCTATGGCTACACCTTC. Its protein is CASSLTGDFYGYTF.

This clonotype was recorded at least ten times. The chain uses TRBV13 and TRBJ2-3; 9 bases line up with TRBD2. Germline CDR1 and CDR2: PRHDT and FYEKMQ (reference sequence). This CDR3 is 17 amino acids long. The J segment lost 2 bases and the V segment lost 5 bases, leaving 11 bases of the junction unmatched. CDR3 nucleotide sequence: TGTGCCAGCAGCCTCGGGAATAGCGGGGGAACCACAGATACGCAGTATTTT. This translates into CASSLGNSGGTTDTQYF. The variable domain in full, with the rest retrieved from reference TRBV13 and TRBJ2-3, is AAGVIQSPRHLIKEKRETATLKCYPIPRHDTVYWYQQGPGQDPQFLISFYEKMQSDKGSIPDRFSAQQFSDYHSELNMSSLELGDSALYFCASSLGNSGGTTDTQYFGPGTRLTVL.

This clonotype was counted ten times or more. The chain links TRBV11-3 to TRBJ1-1; TRBD1 is a possible D gene (6 bases). This CDR3 is built from 16 residues. CDR1 is SGHNT and CDR2 is YENEEA in the germline V gene. V was shortened by 1 base and J by 4 bases, with 16 bases between the two germline ends. The CDR3 sequence is CASSLGPPGVGTEAFF. The CDR3, as DNA: TGTGCCAGCAGCTTAGGGCCCCCAGGGGTCGGCACTGAAGCTTTCTTT.

This clonotype was observed many times. This chain links TRBV5-1 with TRBJ1-1; D uncertain. Trimming stripped 1 base from V and 0 bases from J, with 10 bases between. Germline-derived CDR1 and CDR2 are SGHRS and YFSETQ. CDR3 length: 15 residues. The CDR3 loop is CASSLSFLMNTEAFF. In DNA, the CDR3 is TGCGCCAGCAGCTTGTCATTTCTCATGAACACTGAAGCTTTCTTT.

As for this clonotype: A much more abundant neighbour one base away suggests this may be a read error. The genes are TRBV2 and TRBJ1-1; perhaps TRBD1 as D (5 bases). Germline CDR1 SNHLY, CDR2 FYNNEI. V lost 6 bases and J 0 bases, leaving 8 bases between the germline ends. This CDR3 is 13 amino acids long. This CDR3 is CASRGVMNTEAFF. CDR3 in DNA: TGTGCCAGCAGAGGGGTCATGAACACTGAAGCTTTCTTT.

The gene calls are TRBV19 and TRBJ1-2; no definite D call. The V gene's germline CDR1 is LNHDA and CDR2 SQIVND (reference sequence). This CDR3 has 13 amino acids. V shed 0 bases and J shed 1 base, with 3 bases lying between them. DNA of the CDR3: TGTGCCAGTAGTATAGACATTAACTATGGCTACACCTTC. It specifies CASSIDINYGYTF.

This clonotype was counted between two and nine times. This chain joins TRBV7-3 and TRBJ2-1; D might be TRBD1 or TRBD2, each matching 6 bases. The CDR3 has 15 amino acids. CDR1 and CDR2 (germline): SGHTA, FQGTGA. Trimming took off 3 bases at V and 3 bases at J, with 12 bases between the two ends. CDR3 region: CASSFIGGFYNEQFF. In DNA, the CDR3 is TGTGCCAGCAGCTTCATAGGGGGGTTCTACAATGAGCAGTTCTTC. Filled out from reference TRBV7-3 and TRBJ2-1, the complete variable domain reads GAGVSQTPSNKVTEKGKYVELRCDPISGHTALYWYRQSLGQGPEFLIYFQGTGAADDSGLPNDRFFAVRPEGSVSTLKIQRTERGDSAVYLCASSFIGGFYNEQFFGPGTRLTVL.

The chain recombines TRBV7-2 with TRBJ1-5; no clear D. The V gene lost 1 base and the J gene lost 4 bases, with 14 bases spanning the gap. CDR3 size: 16 residues. Germline values: CDR1 SGHTA, CDR2 FQGNSA. The CDR3 nucleotides are TGTGCCAGCAGCTTAGTTACTAGCCGGACGAATCAGCCCCAGCATTTT. The encoded protein is CASSLVTSRTNQPQHF. Drawing the rest from reference TRBV7-2 and TRBJ1-5, the complete variable domain is GAGVSQSPSNKVTEKGKDVELRCDPISGHTALYWYRQSLGQGLEFLIYFQGNSAPDKSGLPSDRFSAERTGGSVSTLTIQRTQQEDSAVYLCASSLVTSRTNQPQHFGDGTRLSIL.

This clonotype was counted at least ten times. The J gene is TRBJ1-6, the V gene TRBV3-1; 8 bases align to TRBD1. Germline trimming cut 2 bases from V and 8 bases from J; bases unmatched to any gene: 17. CDR3 length: 19 amino acids. Germline V gene lookup returns CDR1 LGHDT and CDR2 YNNKEL (reference sequence). CDR3 sequence reads: CASSQPRFGTGGPDSPLHF. In nucleotides, the CDR3 is TGTGCCAGCAGCCAACCCCGGTTCGGGACAGGTGGTCCAGATTCACCCCTCCACTTT. The full variable domain, with the rest looked up from reference TRBV3-1 and TRBJ1-6, is DTAVSQTPKYLVTQMGNDKSIKCEQNLGHDTMYWYKQDSKKFLKIMFSYNNKELIINETVPNRFSPKSPDKAHLNLHINSLELGDSAVYFCASSQPRFGTGGPDSPLHFGNGTRLTVT.

This clonotype was counted at least ten times. The rearrangement joins TRBV5-1 to TRBJ1-4, with D hard to call. Germline V lookup: CDR1 SGHRS, CDR2 YFSETQ. Trimming left V 0 bases short and J 4 bases short, with 4 bases between. The length of the CDR3 is 13 residues. CDR3 amino acids: CASSLEDNEKLFF. The CDR3 DNA is TGCGCCAGCAGCTTGGAGGATAATGAAAAACTGTTTTTT.

A remark on this clonotype: One end of the junction does not line up with germline, which may come from a read error. The rearrangement links TRBV5-6 to TRBJ1-1; D is undetermined. Germline V gene lookup returns CDR1 SGHDT and CDR2 YYEEEE. The CDR3 extends over 16 amino acids. The CDR3 DNA is TGTGACAGCAGCTTGTTTCTCCAGGCTAATAGGGCTGAAGCTTTCTTT. This sequence encodes CDSSLFLQANRAEAFF.

This clonotype was recorded many times. The chain links TRBV2 to TRBJ2-2; D unclear. Trimming pared 4 bases from V and 2 bases from J, leaving 5 bases between. Per the germline V gene, CDR1 is SNHLY and CDR2 is FYNNEI. The CDR3 loop spans 13 amino acids. CDR3 residues: CASSVDNTGELFF. CDR3 DNA sequence: TGTGCCAGCAGTGTGGACAACACCGGGGAGCTGTTTTTT.

There are a few counts of this clonotype. The chain links TRBV12-3 or TRBV12-4 to TRBJ2-5; weak D call: TRBD1 (5 bases). The V end lost 3 bases, the J end lost 1 base, and 12 bases lay between the germline ends. This CDR3 spans 15 amino acids. In DNA form, the CDR3 reads TGTGCCAGCAGTTTTAAGGGGCGCGTCCAAGAGACCCAGTACTTC. Its translation is CASSFKGRVQETQYF.

V and J are TRBV27 and TRBJ1-5; D not resolved. The CDR3 totals 16 residues. Trimming left V 2 bases short and J 7 bases short, with 18 bases between. Germline V gene sequence: CDR1 MNHEY, CDR2 SMNVEV (reference sequence). Here the CDR3 reads CASSLGWGDGDQPQHF. DNA for the CDR3: TGTGCCAGCAGTTTAGGGTGGGGTGATGGAGACCAGCCCCAGCATTTT.

There are many counts of this clonotype. The V and J genes are TRBV2 and TRBJ1-5; the D gene is possibly TRBD1 (5 bases). The germline V gene has CDR1 SNHLY and CDR2 FYNNEI. Trimming shortened V by 3 bases and J by 3 bases, and 12 bases separated the two germline ends. CDR3 size: 15 residues. CDR3 region: CASSEGSGANQPQHF. The CDR3 DNA reads TGTGCCAGCAGTGAGGGGTCCGGGGCCAATCAGCCCCAGCATTTT.

The CDR3 sequence: CPPSELQETQYF. In DNA, the CDR3 is TGTCCCCCTAGTGAACTCCAAGAGACCCAGTACTTC. The rearrangement joins TRBV27 to TRBJ2-5; D is unresolved. In germline, CDR1 is MNHEY, CDR2 SMNVEV (reference sequence). The CDR3 extends over 12 amino acids.

This clonotype showed up many times. The rearrangement uses TRBV11-3 and TRBJ2-5, with TRBD1 matching 8 bases. V shed 5 bases, J shed 3 bases, and the junction held 11 bases outside the gene matches. The CDR3 sequence is 16 residues long. Germline CDR1 and CDR2: SGHNT and YENEEA. The CDR3 nucleotides are TGTGCCAGCAGCCACCGCCATCAGGGGGCGAAAGAGACCCAGTACTTC. Protein product: CASSHRHQGAKETQYF.

This clonotype turned up a few times. Here the CDR3 reads CASNPTGVDYGYTF. CDR3 sequence (DNA): TGTGCCAGCAACCCGACAGGTGTTGACTATGGCTACACCTTC. V gene TRBV6-1 combines with J gene TRBJ1-2; possible D gene TRBD1, 6 bases. This CDR3 is 14 amino acids long. Trimming cost V 7 bases and J 3 bases, with 15 bases left between them. Germline CDR1 is MNHNS and CDR2 is SASEGT.

This clonotype was detected many times. This chain connects TRBV3-1 to TRBJ2-2; weak D call: TRBD2 (6 bases). Germline CDR1 reads LGHDT; CDR2 reads YNNKEL (reference sequence). The length of the CDR3 is 18 residues. V was cut by 0 bases and J by 2 bases, with 16 bases left in between. The chain's CDR3 is CASSQEQRTTINTGELFF. The CDR3 DNA is TGTGCCAGCAGCCAAGAACAGAGGACTACAATAAACACCGGGGAGCTGTTTTTT. Complete variable domain (other parts from reference TRBV3-1 and TRBJ2-2): DTAVSQTPKYLVTQMGNDKSIKCEQNLGHDTMYWYKQDSKKFLKIMFSYNNKELIINETVPNRFSPKSPDKAHLNLHINSLELGDSAVYFCASSQEQRTTINTGELFFGEGSRLTVL.

This clonotype appeared a few times. This chain links TRBV29-1 with TRBJ2-5; D remains unclear. The CDR3 contains 10 residues. The germline V and J ends were trimmed by 6 bases and 8 bases, with 10 bases remaining between them. Germline-derived CDR1 and CDR2 are SQVTM and ANQGSEA. In DNA, the CDR3 is TGCAGCGTGGGGTCTGAAACCCAGTACTTC. It encodes CSVGSETQYF.